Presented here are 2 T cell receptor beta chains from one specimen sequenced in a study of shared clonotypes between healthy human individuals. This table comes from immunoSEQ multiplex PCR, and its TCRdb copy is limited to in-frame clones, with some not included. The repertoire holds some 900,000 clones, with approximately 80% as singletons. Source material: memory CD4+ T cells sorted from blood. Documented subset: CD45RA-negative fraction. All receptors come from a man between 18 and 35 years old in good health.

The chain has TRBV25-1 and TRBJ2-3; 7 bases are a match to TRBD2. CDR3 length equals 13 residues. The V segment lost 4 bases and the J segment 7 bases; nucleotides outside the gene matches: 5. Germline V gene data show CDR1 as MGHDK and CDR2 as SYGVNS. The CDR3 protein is CASSGLSGYTQYF. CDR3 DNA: TGTGCCAGCAGTGGTCTTAGCGGGTATACGCAGTATTTT. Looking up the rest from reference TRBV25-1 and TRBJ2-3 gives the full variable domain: EADIYQTPRYLVIGTGKKITLECSQTMGHDKMYWYQQDPGMELHLIHYSYGVNSTEKGDLSSESTVSRIRTEHFPLTLESARPSHTSQYLCASSGLSGYTQYFGPGTRLTVL.

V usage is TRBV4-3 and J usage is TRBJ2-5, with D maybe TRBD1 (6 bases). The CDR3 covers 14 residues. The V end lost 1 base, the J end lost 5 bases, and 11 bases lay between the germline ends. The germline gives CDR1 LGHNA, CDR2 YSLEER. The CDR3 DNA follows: TGCGCCAGCAGCCAAGTCTCAGGGGCTGAGACCCAGTACTTC. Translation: CASSQVSGAETQYF.